Presented here are 17 T cell receptor beta chains from one specimen sequenced in a study of blood T cell repertoires in COVID-19. Profiled with immunoSEQ multiplex PCR; TCRdb holds only in-frame clones, not every one. The sample yields about 270,000 clones, roughly 93% seen once. The sequenced material came from PBMCs or T cells enriched from blood (not recorded which). The origin of the receptors is a woman in her 40s with acute COVID-19.

This clone occurred once. The chain joins TRBV4-2 to TRBJ2-2, with 7 bases fitting TRBD1. Trimming removed 4 bases from V and 6 bases from J; junction bases left unmatched: 14. Germline V gives CDR1 LGHNA, CDR2 YNFKEQ. CDR3 length: 17 amino acids. This CDR3 is CASSLPTGATGAGELFF. In DNA form, the CDR3 reads TGTGCCAGCAGCCTACCTACAGGGGCCACGGGTGCCGGGGAGCTGTTTTTT.

The chain links TRBV5-6 to TRBJ1-5; TRBD1 might be the D (5 bases). This CDR3 has 14 residues. From germline, CDR1 is SGHDT and CDR2 YYEEEE. With 0 bases removed from V and 3 bases from J, the gap between germline ends came to 7 bases. The CDR3: CASSLAGINQPQHF. DNA for the CDR3: TGTGCCAGCAGCTTGGCAGGGATCAATCAGCCCCAGCATTTT.

The chain carries TRBV6-5 and TRBJ2-5; D may be TRBD1 (5 bases). Germline V gene data show CDR1 as MNHEY and CDR2 as SVGAGI. Trimming removed 5 bases from V and 2 bases from J, with 9 bases in between. The CDR3 loop spans 13 amino acids. CDR3 bases: TGTGCCAGCAGTCCAGGGATTCAAGAGACCCAGTACTTC. Its translation is CASSPGIQETQYF.

The V and J genes are TRBV28 and TRBJ2-7; 9 bases are a match to TRBD2. The CDR3 totals 17 residues. Germline-derived CDR1 and CDR2 are MDHEN and SYDVKM. Germline trimming cut 4 bases from V and 3 bases from J; bases unmatched to any gene: 13. The CDR3 here is CASSSPHPGTSYYEQYF. The DNA of the CDR3 is TGTGCCAGCAGTTCTCCCCACCCCGGGACTAGCTACTACGAGCAGTACTTC.

The chain links TRBV7-3 to TRBJ1-3; no clear D gene. The germline V and J ends were trimmed by 2 bases and 2 bases, with 13 bases remaining between them. From germline, CDR1 is SGHTA and CDR2 FQGTGA. The CDR3 length is 16 residues. Written as DNA, the CDR3 is TGTGCCAGCAGCTTACTCCCCAGCGGGGCTGGAAACACCATATATTTT. Its translation: CASSLLPSGAGNTIYF.

V gene TRBV27 combines with J gene TRBJ2-3; TRBD2 matches at 10 bases. With 6 bases clipped from V and 0 bases from J, the junction kept 9 bases outside the gene matches. The CDR3 is 17 amino acids. The germline gives CDR1 MNHEY, CDR2 SMNVEV (reference sequence). Here the CDR3 reads CASRSLGLAESTDTQYF. As DNA, the CDR3 is TGTGCCAGCAGAAGCTTAGGACTAGCGGAAAGCACAGATACGCAGTATTTT.

CDR3 sequence: CSGGQGNSYEQYF. The CDR3 DNA follows: TGCAGCGGAGGACAGGGCAACTCCTACGAGCAGTACTTC. The chain couples TRBV29-1 to TRBJ2-7; 8 bases are shared with TRBD1. The CDR3 is made up of 13 amino acids. Germline V gives CDR1 SQVTM, CDR2 ANQGSEA. With 7 bases clipped from V and 0 bases from J, the junction kept 5 bases outside the gene matches.

V gene TRBV16 combines with J gene TRBJ2-3; 9 bases line up with TRBD2. Losses at the gene ends were 0 bases for V and 0 bases for J; bases not matched to a gene: 7. In germline, CDR1 is KGHSY, CDR2 FQNENV. The CDR3 spans 18 residues. The CDR3 bases are TGTGCCAGCAGCCAATCGTCGGCTAGCGGGACTAGCACAGATACGCAGTATTTT. This gives the protein CASSQSSASGTSTDTQYF.

Comment on this clone: In the same sample, other DNA sequences code for this CDR3. The gene calls are TRBV12-3 or TRBV12-4 and TRBJ1-1; 7 nucleotides line up with TRBD1. This CDR3 has 13 amino acids. V lost 4 bases and J lost 1; bases outside the gene matches: 0. CDR3 residues: CASSWTGNTEAFF. The CDR3 DNA sequence: TGTGCCAGCAGTTGGACAGGGAACACTGAAGCTTTCTTT.

The DNA for the CDR3 is TGTGCCAGCACGGAACGGGACAAGAAACTCCACTTT. It specifies CASTERDKKLHF. The V gene is TRBV2, the J gene TRBJ1-6; a weak D match, TRBD1 (6 bases). The V and J ends lost 7 bases and 16 bases respectively, with 17 bases between them. This CDR3 is built from 12 residues. Germline CDR1 and CDR2: SNHLY and FYNNEI.

The chain carries TRBV30 and TRBJ1-1, with D perhaps matching TRBD1 (5 bases). CDR3 length: 16 residues. V shed 0 bases and J shed 4 bases, with 18 bases lying between them. The V gene's germline CDR1 is GTSNPN and CDR2 SVGIG (reference sequence). CDR3: CAWSVLAGRTGTEAFF. The DNA for the CDR3 is TGTGCCTGGAGTGTACTTGCAGGGCGGACGGGCACTGAAGCTTTCTTT. Complete variable domain (other parts from reference TRBV30 and TRBJ1-1): SQTIHQWPATLVQPVGSPLSLECTVEGTSNPNLYWYRQAAGRGLQLLFYSVGIGQISSEVPQNLSASRPQDRQFILSSKKLLLSDSGFYLCAWSVLAGRTGTEAFFGQGTRLTVV.

The rearrangement links TRBV5-1 to TRBJ1-3; possible D gene TRBD1, 5 bases. Per the germline V gene, CDR1 is SGHRS and CDR2 is YFSETQ. The CDR3 spans 12 residues. With 4 bases removed from V and 8 bases from J, the gap between germline ends came to 10 bases. The CDR3 DNA follows: TGCGCCAGCAGCCTCCCGGGGGACACCATATATTTT. Amino acids: CASSLPGDTIYF.

This rearrangement joins TRBV4-3 to TRBJ1-5; D gene unclear. CDR3 size: 14 residues. V was trimmed by 3 bases and J by 7 bases, leaving 13 bases between them. Germline CDR1 and CDR2: LGHNA and YSLEER. The CDR3: CASSHRPGGQPQHF. CDR3 sequence (DNA): TGCGCCAGCAGCCACCGACCAGGTGGGCAGCCCCAGCATTTT.

V and J are TRBV19 and TRBJ2-2; TRBD1 matches 8 bases. The J segment lost 5 bases and the V segment lost 5 bases, leaving 7 bases of the junction unmatched. There are 15 residues in the CDR3. Per germline, CDR1 LNHDA and CDR2 SQIVND (reference sequence). The chain's CDR3 is CASSRGQGRTGELFF. The CDR3, as DNA: TGTGCCAGTAGTCGAGGACAGGGTCGGACCGGGGAGCTGTTTTTT.

CDR3 in amino acids: CASSLGGFNSPLHF. The CDR3 DNA reads TGTGCCAGCAGCTTGGGAGGGTTTAATTCACCCCTCCACTTT. The V and J genes are TRBV5-5 and TRBJ1-6; D is undetermined. The germline CDR1 and CDR2 sequences are SGHKS and YYEKEE (reference sequence). The CDR3 contains 14 residues. The ends were cut back, 0 bases at V and 6 bases at J, with 7 bases in the middle.

The V gene is TRBV7-2, the J gene TRBJ2-7; TRBD2 is a possible D gene (6 bases). Germline values: CDR1 SGHTA, CDR2 FQGNSA. Trimming took off 1 base at V and 3 bases at J, with 16 bases between the two ends. There are 16 residues in the CDR3. The CDR3 bases are TGTGCCAGCAGCTTAGTTTGGCCTAGCGAACTCTACGAGCAGTACTTC. This gives the protein CASSLVWPSELYEQYF.

CDR3 DNA: TGTGCCAGCAGCTTCCCTCCAGGCGGGTCAGGGGAGCTGTTTTTT. Encoded protein: CASSFPPGGSGELFF. The J gene is TRBJ2-2, the V gene TRBV7-2, with D possibly matching TRBD2 (5 bases). Germline CDR1 reads SGHTA; CDR2 reads FQGNSA. This CDR3 is built from 15 residues. With 3 bases removed from V and 8 bases from J, the gap between germline ends came to 16 bases. Complete variable domain (other parts from reference TRBV7-2 and TRBJ2-2): GAGVSQSPSNKVTEKGKDVELRCDPISGHTALYWYRQSLGQGLEFLIYFQGNSAPDKSGLPSDRFSAERTGGSVSTLTIQRTQQEDSAVYLCASSFPPGGSGELFFGEGSRLTVL.